Presented here are 29 T cell receptor beta chains from one specimen sequenced in a study of blood T cell repertoires in COVID-19. Generated by immunoSEQ multiplex PCR, the TCRdb table keeps only in-frame clones and is missing some. The sample includes roughly 160,000 clones, 84% seen only once; the top ten take less than 3.5%. What was sequenced was peripheral blood. Receptors originate from a woman of 80 years or more with COVID-19, enrolled during active disease.

The chain links TRBV7-3 to TRBJ2-7; 8 bases are a match to TRBD1. Unmatched junction bases numbered 5, after V lost 4 bases and J lost 6 bases. The CDR3 spans 13 residues. Germline V gives CDR1 SGHTA, CDR2 FQGTGA. The CDR3 protein is CASSSTGVGEQYF. DNA for the CDR3: TGTGCCAGCAGCTCGACAGGGGTGGGCGAGCAGTACTTC. The full variable domain, with the rest looked up from reference TRBV7-3 and TRBJ2-7, is GAGVSQTPSNKVTEKGKYVELRCDPISGHTALYWYRQSLGQGPEFLIYFQGTGAADDSGLPNDRFFAVRPEGSVSTLKIQRTERGDSAVYLCASSSTGVGEQYFGPGTRLTVT.

The gene calls are TRBV10-1 and TRBJ2-3, with 15 bases lining up with TRBD2. The junction had 7 bases not matched to a gene; V was cut back by 4 bases and J by 5 bases. The CDR3 has 17 amino acids. Germline V CDR1 and CDR2: WNHNN, SYGVQD (reference sequence). The CDR3 is CASSGRTSGRAGDTQYF. The CDR3 DNA sequence: TGCGCCAGCAGTGGAAGGACTAGCGGGAGGGCCGGAGATACGCAGTATTTT.

The V call is TRBV6-5, the J call TRBJ2-2; weak D call: TRBD2 (6 bases). Germline V gene data show CDR1 as MNHEY and CDR2 as SVGAGI. The CDR3 length is 15 residues. The ends were cut back, 7 bases at V and 2 bases at J, with 14 bases in the middle. The CDR3 region has the DNA TGTGCCAGCACCAGTCGGGGGTATAACACCGGGGAGCTGTTTTTT. Translation gives CASTSRGYNTGELFF.

V is TRBV19 and J is TRBJ2-2; the D gene is possibly TRBD2 (6 bases). Per germline, CDR1 LNHDA and CDR2 SQIVND (reference sequence). This CDR3 is 14 amino acids long. V was cut by 5 bases and J by 3 bases, with 10 bases left in between. The CDR3 loop is CASSVRGYTGELFF. In DNA, the CDR3 is TGTGCCAGTAGTGTGCGGGGATACACCGGGGAGCTGTTTTTT.

The CDR3 protein is CASREQGRYEQYF. In nucleotides, the CDR3 is TGTGCCAGCAGAGAACAGGGGCGCTACGAGCAGTACTTC. The chain joins TRBV28 to TRBJ2-7, with 7 bases fitting TRBD1. V trimming: 6 bases; J trimming: 3 bases; junction bases outside the gene matches: 5. The CDR3 runs to 13 residues. The germline gives CDR1 MDHEN, CDR2 SYDVKM. The full variable domain, in which reference TRBV28 and TRBJ2-7 provide the parts outside the CDR3, is DVKVTQSSRYLVKRTGEKVFLECVQDMDHENMFWYRQDPGLGLRLIYFSYDVKMKEKGDIPEGYSVSREKKERFSLILESASTNQTSMYLCASREQGRYEQYFGPGTRLTVT.

The chain uses TRBV28 and TRBJ2-7, with 7 bases fitting TRBD2. The J segment lost 1 base and the V segment lost 6 bases, leaving 9 bases of the junction unmatched. CDR3 length equals 15 residues. Looked up from germline, CDR1 is MDHEN and CDR2 is SYDVKM. The CDR3, as DNA: TGTGCCAGCAGCATCGCCCACGGGGGGTCCTACGAGCAGTACTTC. Protein sequence: CASSIAHGGSYEQYF.

The J gene is TRBJ2-1, the V gene TRBV7-3; possibly TRBD2 for D (6 bases). With 5 bases removed from V and 4 bases from J, the gap between germline ends came to 15 bases. CDR1 SGHTA and CDR2 FQGTGA come from the germline V gene. CDR3 length: 15 amino acids. This CDR3 is CASSPREYGYNEQFF. CDR3 nucleotides: TGTGCCAGCAGCCCCCGGGAGTATGGGTACAATGAGCAGTTCTTC. Together with reference TRBV7-3 and TRBJ2-1, the CDR3 gives the full variable domain: GAGVSQTPSNKVTEKGKYVELRCDPISGHTALYWYRQSLGQGPEFLIYFQGTGAADDSGLPNDRFFAVRPEGSVSTLKIQRTERGDSAVYLCASSPREYGYNEQFFGPGTRLTVL.

The chain joins TRBV28 to TRBJ2-2, with TRBD2 matching 10 bases. This CDR3 has 18 amino acids. Germline V gives CDR1 MDHEN, CDR2 SYDVKM. The V segment lost 4 bases and the J segment 1 base; nucleotides outside the gene matches: 9. The CDR3 is CASSSAKLAGGNTGELFF. Written as DNA, the CDR3 is TGTGCCAGCAGTTCCGCGAAATTAGCGGGAGGGAACACCGGGGAGCTGTTTTTT.

The chain couples TRBV27 to TRBJ2-1; 9 nucleotides align to TRBD2. The V and J ends lost 4 bases and 5 bases, in that order; junction bases with no gene match: 12. This CDR3 has 17 residues. CDR1 is MNHEY, CDR2 SMNVEV, per germline (reference sequence). The CDR3, as DNA: TGTGCCAGCAGTTCCCGATCCCTAGCGGGGTGGGACAATGAGCAGTTCTTC. Translated, it gives CASSSRSLAGWDNEQFF.

In its sample, this clone was seen once. The chain employs TRBV27 and TRBJ2-1; D perhaps matches TRBD1 (5 bases). The ends were cut back, 6 bases at V and 0 bases at J, with 15 bases in the middle. The CDR3 runs to 16 residues. The germline V gene has CDR1 MNHEY and CDR2 SMNVEV (reference sequence). CDR3 in DNA: TGTGCCAGCAGCCCCCGACAGAGGAGCTCCTACAATGAGCAGTTCTTC. It encodes CASSPRQRSSYNEQFF.

This chain joins TRBV5-5 and TRBJ2-7; 9 bases match TRBD1. The CDR3 has 14 residues. Per germline, CDR1 SGHKS and CDR2 YYEKEE (reference sequence). V lost 2 bases and J lost 2; bases outside the gene matches: 2. The CDR3 bases are TGTGCCAGCAGCTTACAGGGGGCCACCTACGAGCAGTACTTC. Its translation: CASSLQGATYEQYF.

The J gene is TRBJ1-1, the V gene TRBV5-1, with a weak D call TRBD1 (6 bases). Germline CDR1 SGHRS, CDR2 YFSETQ. The germline V and J ends were trimmed by 0 bases and 4 bases, with 16 bases remaining between them. This CDR3 has 16 amino acids. Written as DNA, the CDR3 is TGCGCCAGCAGCTTGGAGCGGCAGGGGTTGGTCACTGAAGCTTTCTTT. Its protein is CASSLERQGLVTEAFF.

This clone was picked up a small number of times. The genes are TRBV30 and TRBJ1-1; D is undetermined. There are 14 residues in the CDR3. Germline lookup yields CDR1 GTSNPN and CDR2 SVGIG (reference sequence). V was trimmed by 3 bases and J by 4 bases, leaving 15 bases between them. The CDR3 nucleotides are TGTGCCTGGAGGAGTCCTTGGGCCGGCACTGAAGCTTTCTTT. Translated: CAWRSPWAGTEAFF.

In its sample, this clone was seen once. J is TRBJ2-1 and V is TRBV18; 12 bases fit TRBD2. The CDR3 covers 19 residues. In germline, CDR1 is KGHSH, CDR2 LQKENI. The V gene end was trimmed by 4 bases and the J gene end by 8 bases; junction bases not matched to a gene: 18. CDR3 loop: CASSRAATAGLAGGHEQFF. The CDR3 region has the DNA TGTGCCAGCTCACGAGCGGCCACGGCCGGCCTAGCGGGGGGGCATGAGCAGTTCTTC.

The chain couples TRBV5-1 to TRBJ2-7, with D perhaps TRBD1 (6 bases). V was shortened by 4 bases and J by 4 bases, with 12 bases between the two germline ends. The CDR3 totals 13 residues. Germline assignment: CDR1 SGHRS and CDR2 YFSETQ. CDR3 protein: CASSADSRYEQYF. In DNA, the CDR3 is TGCGCCAGCAGCGCGGACAGCCGATACGAGCAGTACTTC.

The J gene is TRBJ2-1, the V gene TRBV18; D uncertain. The CDR3 runs 14 residues. The V gene lost 11 bases and the J gene lost 4 bases, with 18 bases spanning the gap. Germline CDR1 KGHSH, CDR2 LQKENI. In DNA form, the CDR3 reads TGTGCCTCCGGTCAAAGCAATACTTACAATGAGCAGTTCTTC. The encoded protein is CASGQSNTYNEQFF.

CDR3 loop: CASSIDPLAFYNEQFF. CDR3 in DNA: TGTGCCAGTAGTATAGATCCGCTAGCGTTCTACAATGAGCAGTTCTTC. The chain recombines TRBV19 with TRBJ2-1, with TRBD2 as a possible D gene (6 bases). CDR1 LNHDA and CDR2 SQIVND come from the germline V gene (reference sequence). V dropped 0 bases and J dropped 3 bases, with 12 bases sitting between them. This CDR3 spans 16 amino acids.

The rearrangement joins TRBV7-2 to TRBJ1-5; 9 nucleotides line up with TRBD1. Germline trimming cut 5 bases from V and 6 bases from J; bases unmatched to any gene: 8. This CDR3 contains 15 residues. Germline loops: CDR1 SGHTA, CDR2 FQGNSA. The CDR3 sequence is CASSRDRVSGQPQHF. As DNA, the CDR3 is TGTGCCAGCAGCCGGGACAGGGTTAGCGGTCAGCCCCAGCATTTT.

The J gene is TRBJ1-6, the V gene TRBV9, with 9 nucleotides matching TRBD1. This CDR3 has 17 amino acids. The junction had 9 bases not matched to a gene; V was cut back by 0 bases and J by 8 bases. Germline lookup yields CDR1 SGDLS and CDR2 YYNGEE. The CDR3 DNA sequence: TGTGCCAGCAGCGTAGCTACAGGGAGACAGGGGGATTCACCCCTCCACTTT. Translated, it gives CASSVATGRQGDSPLHF.

The chain joins TRBV12-3 or TRBV12-4 to TRBJ1-2, with 11 bases matching TRBD1. The ends lost 6 bases at V and 6 bases at J; junction bases unmatched: 3. This CDR3 has 13 residues. The CDR3 DNA follows: TGTGCCAGCAGCTTGGACAGGGGGCATGGCTACACCTTC. This codes for CASSLDRGHGYTF.

This clone was detected only once. CDR3 bases: TGTGCCACAAACAGGGGGAAAGGTGAAAAACTGTTTTTT. Its protein product is CATNRGKGEKLFF. This chain connects TRBV2 to TRBJ1-4; TRBD1 agrees at 8 bases. Germline V CDR1 and CDR2: SNHLY, FYNNEI. The V segment lost 10 bases and the J segment 7 bases; nucleotides outside the gene matches: 8. This CDR3 has 13 residues. The full variable domain, completed using reference TRBV2 and TRBJ1-4, is EPEVTQTPSHQVTQMGQEVILRCVPISNHLYFYWYRQILGQKVEFLVSFYNNEISEKSEIFDDQFSVERPDGSNFTLKIRSTKLEDSAMYFCATNRGKGEKLFFGSGTQLSVL.

This chain joins TRBV19 and TRBJ2-2; 13 bases agree with TRBD2. CDR1 and CDR2 (germline): LNHDA, SQIVND (reference sequence). J gave up 3 bases and V 5 bases, and 12 bases lay outside the gene matches. This CDR3 region has 19 residues. CDR3 in DNA: TGTGCCAGTAGTCCCAGGACTAGCGGGAGTCAAATTTACACCGGGGAGCTGTTTTTT. Amino acid sequence: CASSPRTSGSQIYTGELFF.

In this sample, this clone turned up a few times. The CDR3, as DNA: TGTGCCAGCAGCAGCCCCCGGACAGCAACTAATGAAAAACTGTTTTTT. This encodes CASSSPRTATNEKLFF. The rearrangement uses TRBV21-1 and TRBJ1-4; the DNA was not compared with TRBD1, the D call given in the table. TRBV21-1 is listed as a pseudogene. The CDR3 runs 16 residues.

J is TRBJ2-1 and V is TRBV13; 7 bases align to TRBD2. Germline-derived CDR1 and CDR2 are PRHDT and FYEKMQ (reference sequence). V gave up 9 bases and J gave up 2 bases; unmatched junction bases: 4. The CDR3 runs 13 residues. The CDR3 loop is CASFRGAYNEQFF. The CDR3 DNA reads as TGTGCCAGTTTTCGGGGGGCCTACAATGAGCAGTTCTTC.

Notes on this clone: It is unclear where the CDR3 begins or ends on the DNA, so no DNA is shown, and the CDR3 is as TCRdb lists it. This chain links TRBV7-5 with TRBJ2-2; TRBD1 was called by the table and not checked on the DNA. TRBV7-5 is a pseudogene segment. The CDR3 is made up of 16 amino acids, end residues included. CDR3 loop: CARSLFGTGNTGELFF.

This chain connects TRBV5-1 to TRBJ1-1, with TRBD1 identical over 8 bases. The CDR3 runs to 15 residues. The germline V gene encodes CDR1 SGHRS and CDR2 YFSETQ. The V and J ends lost 4 bases and 0 bases, in that order; junction bases with no gene match: 5. CDR3 DNA sequence: TGCGCCAGCAGCCCAAGGACAGGGATGAACACTGAAGCTTTCTTT. Protein: CASSPRTGMNTEAFF.

This clone was seen once. The chain couples TRBV3-1 (or the pseudogene TRBV3-2) to TRBJ1-3; TRBD1 aligns across 9 bases. Germline-derived CDR1 and CDR2 are LGHDT and YNNKEL (reference sequence). There are 16 residues in the CDR3. V dropped 4 bases and J dropped 0; count of bases not matched to a gene: 4. The CDR3: CASSPTGGSSGNTIYF. The CDR3 DNA reads as TGTGCCAGCAGCCCGACAGGGGGGAGCTCTGGAAACACCATATATTTT.

The chain employs TRBV2 and TRBJ2-7; 10 bases map to TRBD2. With V trimmed by 7 bases and J by 3 bases, 3 bases remained unmatched. This CDR3 comprises 13 residues. Per germline, CDR1 SNHLY and CDR2 FYNNEI. CDR3 sequence reads: CASKEREGYEQYF. CDR3 sequence (DNA): TGTGCCAGCAAGGAGCGGGAGGGCTACGAGCAGTACTTC.

The V gene is TRBV9, the J gene TRBJ2-3; tentatively, D is TRBD2 (5 bases). The V end lost 0 bases, the J end lost 3 bases, and 11 bases lay between the germline ends. CDR3 size: 15 residues. The germline CDR1 and CDR2 sequences are SGDLS and YYNGEE. CDR3 in amino acids: CASSVVASGTDTQYF. CDR3 bases: TGTGCCAGCAGCGTAGTAGCGAGCGGTACAGATACGCAGTATTTT.